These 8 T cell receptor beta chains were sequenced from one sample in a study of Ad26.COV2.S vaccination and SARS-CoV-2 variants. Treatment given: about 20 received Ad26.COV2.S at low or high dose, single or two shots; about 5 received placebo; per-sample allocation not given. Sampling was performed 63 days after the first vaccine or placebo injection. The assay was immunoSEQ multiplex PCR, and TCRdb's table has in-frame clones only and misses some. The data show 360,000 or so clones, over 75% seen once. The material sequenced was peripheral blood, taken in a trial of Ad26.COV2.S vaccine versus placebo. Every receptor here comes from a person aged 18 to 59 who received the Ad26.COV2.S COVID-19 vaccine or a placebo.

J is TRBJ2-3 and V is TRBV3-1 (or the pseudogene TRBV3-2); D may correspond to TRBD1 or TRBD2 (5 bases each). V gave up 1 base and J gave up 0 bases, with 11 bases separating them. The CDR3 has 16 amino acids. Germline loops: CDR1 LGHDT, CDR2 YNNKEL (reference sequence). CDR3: CASSQGTGPSTDTQYF. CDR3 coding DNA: TGTGCCAGCAGCCAAGGGACGGGGCCTAGCACAGATACGCAGTATTTT.

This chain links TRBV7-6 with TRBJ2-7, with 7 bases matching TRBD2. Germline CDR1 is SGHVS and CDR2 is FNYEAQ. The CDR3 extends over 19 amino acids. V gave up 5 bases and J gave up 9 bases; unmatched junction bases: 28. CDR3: CASSPLVLTSPTSLGGQYF. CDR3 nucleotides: TGTGCCAGCAGCCCCCTCGTCTTGACTAGCCCTACGTCGTTGGGTGGGCAGTACTTC.

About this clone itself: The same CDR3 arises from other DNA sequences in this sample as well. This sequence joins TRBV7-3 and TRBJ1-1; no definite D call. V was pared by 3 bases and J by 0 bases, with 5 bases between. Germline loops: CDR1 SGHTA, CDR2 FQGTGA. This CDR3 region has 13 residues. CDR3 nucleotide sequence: TGTGCCAGCAGCTTGGAACTGAACACTGAAGCTTTCTTT. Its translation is CASSLELNTEAFF.

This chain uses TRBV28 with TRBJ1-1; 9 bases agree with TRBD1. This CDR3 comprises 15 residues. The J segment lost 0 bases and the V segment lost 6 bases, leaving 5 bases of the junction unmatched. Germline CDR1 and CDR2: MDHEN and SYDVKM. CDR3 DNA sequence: TGTGCCAGCAGCCGACAGGGGGGTATGAACACTGAAGCTTTCTTT. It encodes CASSRQGGMNTEAFF.

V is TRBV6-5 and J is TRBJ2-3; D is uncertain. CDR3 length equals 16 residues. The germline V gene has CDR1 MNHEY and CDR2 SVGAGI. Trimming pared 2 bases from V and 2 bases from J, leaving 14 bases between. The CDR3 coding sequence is TGTGCCAGCAGTTACCCCCTGGGCGGTAACACAGATACGCAGTATTTT. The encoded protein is CASSYPLGGNTDTQYF.

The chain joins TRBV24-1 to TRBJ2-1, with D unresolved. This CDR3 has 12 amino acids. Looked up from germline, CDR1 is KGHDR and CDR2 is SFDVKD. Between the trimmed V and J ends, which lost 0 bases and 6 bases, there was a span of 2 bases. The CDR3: CATSDLGNEQFF. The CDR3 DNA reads TGTGCCACCAGTGATTTGGGCAATGAGCAGTTCTTC.

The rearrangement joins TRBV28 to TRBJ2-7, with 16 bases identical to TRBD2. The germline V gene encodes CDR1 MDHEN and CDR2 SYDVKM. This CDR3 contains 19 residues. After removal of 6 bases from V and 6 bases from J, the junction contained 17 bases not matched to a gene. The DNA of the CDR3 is TGTGCCAGCAGAAAAGACGGGACTAGCGGGAGGGCCGTCCACGGCGAGCAGTACTTC. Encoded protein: CASRKDGTSGRAVHGEQYF.

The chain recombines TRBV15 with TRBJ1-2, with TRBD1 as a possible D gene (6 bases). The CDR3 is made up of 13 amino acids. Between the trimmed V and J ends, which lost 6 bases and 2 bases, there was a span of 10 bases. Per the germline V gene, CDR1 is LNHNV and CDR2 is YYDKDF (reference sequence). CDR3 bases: TGTGCCACCAGTGAGGGGGTGAACTATGGCTACACCTTC. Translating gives CATSEGVNYGYTF.